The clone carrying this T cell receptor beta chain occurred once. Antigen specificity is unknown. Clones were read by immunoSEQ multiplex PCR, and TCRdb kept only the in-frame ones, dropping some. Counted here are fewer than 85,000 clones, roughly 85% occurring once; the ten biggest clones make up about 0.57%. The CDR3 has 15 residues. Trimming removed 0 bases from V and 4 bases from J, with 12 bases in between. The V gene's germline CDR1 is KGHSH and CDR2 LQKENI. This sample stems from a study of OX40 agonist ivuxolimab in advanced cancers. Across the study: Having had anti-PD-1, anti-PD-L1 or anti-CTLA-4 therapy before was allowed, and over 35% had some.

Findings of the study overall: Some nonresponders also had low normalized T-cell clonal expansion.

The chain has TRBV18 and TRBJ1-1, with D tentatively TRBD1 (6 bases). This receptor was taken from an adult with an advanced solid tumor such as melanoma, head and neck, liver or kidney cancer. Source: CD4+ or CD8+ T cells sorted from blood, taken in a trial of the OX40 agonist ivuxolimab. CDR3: CASSPPDRSGTEAFF. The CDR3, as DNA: TGTGCCAGCTCACCACCGGACAGATCGGGCACTGAAGCTTTCTTT.